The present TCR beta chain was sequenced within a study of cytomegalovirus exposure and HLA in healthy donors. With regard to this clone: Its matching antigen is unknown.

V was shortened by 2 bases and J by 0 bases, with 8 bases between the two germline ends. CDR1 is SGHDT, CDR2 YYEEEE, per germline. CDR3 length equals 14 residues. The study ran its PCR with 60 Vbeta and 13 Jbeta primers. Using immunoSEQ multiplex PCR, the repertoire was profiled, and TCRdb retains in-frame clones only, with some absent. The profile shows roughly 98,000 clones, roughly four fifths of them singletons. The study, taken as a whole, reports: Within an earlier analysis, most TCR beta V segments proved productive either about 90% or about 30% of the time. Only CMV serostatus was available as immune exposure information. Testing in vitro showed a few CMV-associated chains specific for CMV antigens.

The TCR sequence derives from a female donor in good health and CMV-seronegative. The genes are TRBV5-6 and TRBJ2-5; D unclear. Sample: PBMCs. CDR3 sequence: CASSLIQYQETQYF. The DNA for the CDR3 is TGTGCCAGCAGCTTAATACAGTACCAAGAGACCCAGTACTTC.